The clone carrying this T cell receptor beta chain has a handful of counts. The target antigen is unknown. The junction departs from the called germline gene at one end, perhaps through a read error. Combining iRepertoire HTBI primers with Arm-PCR of CDR3 regions, the authors built TCR beta libraries. TCRdb reprocessed the multiplex PCR reads with MiXCR, giving one entry per CDR3 protein. The sample holds some 450,000 distinct CDR3 sequences; about a sixth are singletons and the top ten take about 10%. The source of the sample is a study of regulatory T cells in long-lasting Graves disease. Study-wide points: Repertoires from persistent disease leaned toward TRBV28, TRBJ1-2 and TRBJ2-5.

Germline V gene lookup returns CDR1 KGHSH and CDR2 LQKENI. The CDR3 is 15 residues long. Time point specified: newly diagnosed GD, antithyroid drugs for less than 3 months. PBMCs provided the RNA from which the TCR library was made. Another study also made use of these data, one on T cells in Graves' hyperthyroidism and ophthalmopathy. Turning to that study: The hyperthyroidism was newly diagnosed and had lasted under 2 months; the patients were aged 18 to 65. Each diagnosis was grounded in clinical symptoms, serum thyroxine and TRAb, thyroid ultrasound, and orbital computed tomography. In validation, the model predicted ophthalmopathy. These predictions came a median around 5.9 months before onset.

Here the sequenced sample was peripheral blood mononuclear cells (PBMCs), taken at new diagnosis, from a patient treated with antithyroid drugs. The sequence was obtained from a woman in her twenties or thirties with Graves disease. The chain links TRBV18 to TRBJ2-5, with 10 positions matching TRBD2. The chain's CDR3 is CVSSPASGSGETQYF. The CDR3, as DNA: TGTGTCAGCTCACCGGCTAGCGGGAGTGGTGAGACCCAGTACTTC.